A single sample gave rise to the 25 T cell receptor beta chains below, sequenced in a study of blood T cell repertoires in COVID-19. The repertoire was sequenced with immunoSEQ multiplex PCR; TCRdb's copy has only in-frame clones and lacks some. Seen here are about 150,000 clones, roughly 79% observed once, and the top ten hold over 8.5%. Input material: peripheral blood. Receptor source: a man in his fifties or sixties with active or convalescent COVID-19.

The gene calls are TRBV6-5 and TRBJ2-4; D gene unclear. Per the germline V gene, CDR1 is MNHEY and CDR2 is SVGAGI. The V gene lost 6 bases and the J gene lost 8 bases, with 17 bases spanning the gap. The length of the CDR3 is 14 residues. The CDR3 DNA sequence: TGTGCCAGCAGCCTTACCTCGTGGCAGGACATTCAGTACTTC. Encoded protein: CASSLTSWQDIQYF.

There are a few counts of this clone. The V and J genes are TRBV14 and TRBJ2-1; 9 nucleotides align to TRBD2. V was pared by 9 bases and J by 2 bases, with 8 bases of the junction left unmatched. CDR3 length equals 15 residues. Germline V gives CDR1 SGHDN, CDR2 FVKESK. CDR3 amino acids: CASGGGLAPYNEQFF. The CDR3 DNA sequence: TGTGCCAGTGGGGGGGGACTAGCTCCCTACAATGAGCAGTTCTTC.

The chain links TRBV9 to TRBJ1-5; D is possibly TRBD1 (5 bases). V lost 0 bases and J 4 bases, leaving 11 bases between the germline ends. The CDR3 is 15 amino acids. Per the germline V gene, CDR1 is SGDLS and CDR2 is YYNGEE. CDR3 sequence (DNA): TGTGCCAGCAGCGTAGTAACAGGAGCAAATCAGCCCCAGCATTTT. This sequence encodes CASSVVTGANQPQHF.

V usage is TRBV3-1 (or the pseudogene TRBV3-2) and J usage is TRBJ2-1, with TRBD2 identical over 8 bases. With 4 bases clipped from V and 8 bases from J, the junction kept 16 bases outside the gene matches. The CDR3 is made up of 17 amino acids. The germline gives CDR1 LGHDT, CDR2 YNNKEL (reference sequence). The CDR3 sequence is CASSLPLGAGGGDEQFF. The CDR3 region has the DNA TGTGCCAGCAGCCTCCCCCTTGGGGCGGGGGGTGGAGATGAGCAGTTCTTC.

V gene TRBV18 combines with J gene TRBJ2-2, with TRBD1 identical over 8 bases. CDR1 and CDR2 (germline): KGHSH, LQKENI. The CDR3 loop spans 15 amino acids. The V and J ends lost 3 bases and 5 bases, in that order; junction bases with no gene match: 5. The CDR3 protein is CASSPTGELTGELFF. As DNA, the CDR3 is TGTGCCAGCTCACCGACAGGGGAGTTAACCGGGGAGCTGTTTTTT.

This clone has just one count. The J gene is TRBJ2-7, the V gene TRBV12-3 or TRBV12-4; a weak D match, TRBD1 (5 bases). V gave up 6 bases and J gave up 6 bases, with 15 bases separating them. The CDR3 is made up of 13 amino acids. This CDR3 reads CASSQTPRGEQYF. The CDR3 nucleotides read TGTGCCAGCAGCCAAACTCCAAGGGGCGAGCAGTACTTC.

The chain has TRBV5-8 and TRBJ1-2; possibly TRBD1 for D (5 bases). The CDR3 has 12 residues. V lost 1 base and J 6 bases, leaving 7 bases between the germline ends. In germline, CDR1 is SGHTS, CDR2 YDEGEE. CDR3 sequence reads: CASSLSRDGYTF. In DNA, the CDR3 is TGTGCCAGCAGCTTGAGCAGGGATGGCTACACCTTC.

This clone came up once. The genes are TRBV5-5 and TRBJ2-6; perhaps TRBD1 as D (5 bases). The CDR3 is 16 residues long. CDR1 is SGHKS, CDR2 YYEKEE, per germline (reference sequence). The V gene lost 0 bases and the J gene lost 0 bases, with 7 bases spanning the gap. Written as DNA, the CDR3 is TGTGCCAGCAGCTTGGAGGGGAACTCTGGGGCCAACGTCCTGACTTTC. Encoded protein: CASSLEGNSGANVLTF.

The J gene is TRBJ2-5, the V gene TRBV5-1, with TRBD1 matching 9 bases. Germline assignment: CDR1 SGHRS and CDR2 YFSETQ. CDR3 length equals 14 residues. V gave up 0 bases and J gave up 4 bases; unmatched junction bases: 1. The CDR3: CASSLGTGVETQYF. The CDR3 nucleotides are TGCGCCAGCAGCTTGGGGACAGGGGTAGAGACCCAGTACTTC.

CDR3 nucleotides: TGCGCCAGCAGCGAGGGCGGGGACGTTTACTACGAGCAGTACTTC. This encodes CASSEGGDVYYEQYF. This rearrangement joins TRBV5-1 to TRBJ2-7; tentative D call: TRBD2 (6 bases). CDR1 and CDR2 (germline): SGHRS, YFSETQ. V lost 4 bases to trimming and J lost 3 bases, with 17 bases between them. The CDR3 contains 15 residues.

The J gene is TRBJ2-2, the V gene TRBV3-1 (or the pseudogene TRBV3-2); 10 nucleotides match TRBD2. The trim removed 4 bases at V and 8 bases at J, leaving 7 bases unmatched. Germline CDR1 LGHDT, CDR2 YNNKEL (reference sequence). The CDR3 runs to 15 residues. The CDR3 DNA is TGTGCCAGCAGCCTTCTAGCGGGAGAAGGAGGGGAGCTGTTTTTT. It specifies CASSLLAGEGGELFF.

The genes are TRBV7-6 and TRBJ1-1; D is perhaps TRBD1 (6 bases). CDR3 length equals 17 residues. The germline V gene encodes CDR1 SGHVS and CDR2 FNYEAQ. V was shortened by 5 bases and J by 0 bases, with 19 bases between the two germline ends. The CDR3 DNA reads TGTGCCAGCAGCCTCTTTCGGCAGGGGTGGGTGAACACTGAAGCTTTCTTT. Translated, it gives CASSLFRQGWVNTEAFF.

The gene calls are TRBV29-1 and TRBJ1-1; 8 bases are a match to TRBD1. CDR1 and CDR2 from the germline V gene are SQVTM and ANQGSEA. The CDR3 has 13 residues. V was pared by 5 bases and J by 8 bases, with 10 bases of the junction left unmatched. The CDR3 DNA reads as TGCAGCGTTAGATCAGGACAGGGCTCGGAAGCTTTCTTT. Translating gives CSVRSGQGSEAFF. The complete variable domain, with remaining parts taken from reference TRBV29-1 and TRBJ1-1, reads SAVISQKPSRDICQRGTSLTIQCQVDSQVTMMFWYRQQPGQSLTLIATANQGSEATYESGFVIDKFPISRPNLTFSTLTVSNMSPEDSSIYLCSVRSGQGSEAFFGQGTRLTVV.

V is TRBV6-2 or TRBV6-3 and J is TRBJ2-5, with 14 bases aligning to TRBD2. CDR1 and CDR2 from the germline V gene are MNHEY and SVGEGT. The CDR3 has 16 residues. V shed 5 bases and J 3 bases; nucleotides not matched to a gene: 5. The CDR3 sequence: CASSTGLAGGEETQYF. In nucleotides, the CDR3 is TGTGCCAGCAGTACCGGACTAGCGGGAGGAGAAGAGACCCAGTACTTC.

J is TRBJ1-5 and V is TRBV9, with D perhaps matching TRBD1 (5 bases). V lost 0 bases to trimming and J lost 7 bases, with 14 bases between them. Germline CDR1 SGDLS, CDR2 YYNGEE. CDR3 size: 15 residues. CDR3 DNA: TGTGCCAGCAGCGTAGATGCAGGGCAGGGACAGCCCCAGCATTTT. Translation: CASSVDAGQGQPQHF. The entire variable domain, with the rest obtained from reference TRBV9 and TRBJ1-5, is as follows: DSGVTQTPKHLITATGQRVTLRCSPRSGDLSVYWYQQSLDQGLQFLIQYYNGEERAKGNILERFSAQQFPDLHSELNLSSLELGDSALYFCASSVDAGQGQPQHFGDGTRLSIL.

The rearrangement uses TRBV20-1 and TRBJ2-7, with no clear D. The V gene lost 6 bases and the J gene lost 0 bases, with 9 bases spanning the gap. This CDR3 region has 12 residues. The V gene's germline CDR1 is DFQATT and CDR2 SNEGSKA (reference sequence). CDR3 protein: CSASLSSYEQYF. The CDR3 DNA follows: TGCAGTGCCAGTTTGAGCTCCTACGAGCAGTACTTC.

The CDR3 DNA sequence: TGTGCCAGTAGTATAGAGAGGAGATCTGAAGCTTTCTTT. Protein product: CASSIERRSEAFF. The chain links TRBV19 to TRBJ1-1; D not certain. Deletions cut 0 bases from V and 6 bases from J, with 8 bases between. Germline V gives CDR1 LNHDA, CDR2 SQIVND (reference sequence). The CDR3 has 13 residues.

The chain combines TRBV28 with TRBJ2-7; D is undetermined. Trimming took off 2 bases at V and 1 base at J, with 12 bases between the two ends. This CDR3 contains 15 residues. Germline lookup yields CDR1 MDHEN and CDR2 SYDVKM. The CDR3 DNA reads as TGTGCCAGCAGTTTAGAGGCTATCAAGTCCTACGAGCAGTACTTC. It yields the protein CASSLEAIKSYEQYF. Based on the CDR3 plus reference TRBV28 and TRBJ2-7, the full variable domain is DVKVTQSSRYLVKRTGEKVFLECVQDMDHENMFWYRQDPGLGLRLIYFSYDVKMKEKGDIPEGYSVSREKKERFSLILESASTNQTSMYLCASSLEAIKSYEQYFGPGTRLTVT.

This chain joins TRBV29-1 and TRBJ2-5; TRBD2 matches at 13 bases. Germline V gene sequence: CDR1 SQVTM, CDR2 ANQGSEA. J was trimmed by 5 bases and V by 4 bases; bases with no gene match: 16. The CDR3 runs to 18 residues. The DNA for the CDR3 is TGCAGCGTTGGGGGCTCTAGGACTAGCGGGAGAATTAGGGAGACCCAGTACTTC. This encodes CSVGGSRTSGRIRETQYF.

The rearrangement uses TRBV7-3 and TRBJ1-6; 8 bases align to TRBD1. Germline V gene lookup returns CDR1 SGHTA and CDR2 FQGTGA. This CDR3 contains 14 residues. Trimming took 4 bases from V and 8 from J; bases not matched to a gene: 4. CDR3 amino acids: CASSSGQEDSPLHF. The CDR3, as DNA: TGTGCCAGCAGCTCGGGACAGGAGGATTCACCCCTCCACTTT.

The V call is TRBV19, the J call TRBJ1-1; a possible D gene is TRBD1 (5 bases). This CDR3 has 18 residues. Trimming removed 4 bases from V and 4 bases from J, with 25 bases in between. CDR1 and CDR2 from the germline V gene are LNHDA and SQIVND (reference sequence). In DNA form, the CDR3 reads TGTGCCAGTAGTAGGATACCAGGGTCAACTTTCTATAGCACTGAAGCTTTCTTT. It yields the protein CASSRIPGSTFYSTEAFF.

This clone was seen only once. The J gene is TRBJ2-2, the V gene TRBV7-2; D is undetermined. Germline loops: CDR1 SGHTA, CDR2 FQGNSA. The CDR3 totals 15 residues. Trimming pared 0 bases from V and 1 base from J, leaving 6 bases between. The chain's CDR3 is CASSLANLNTGELFF. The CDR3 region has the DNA TGTGCCAGCAGCTTAGCGAACTTGAACACCGGGGAGCTGTTTTTT.

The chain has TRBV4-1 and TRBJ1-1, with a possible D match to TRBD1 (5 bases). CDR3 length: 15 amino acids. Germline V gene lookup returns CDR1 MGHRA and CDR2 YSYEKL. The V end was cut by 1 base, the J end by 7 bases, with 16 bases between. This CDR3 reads CASSQGRGILDEAFF. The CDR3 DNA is TGCGCCAGCAGCCAAGGGAGGGGAATTTTGGATGAAGCTTTCTTT.

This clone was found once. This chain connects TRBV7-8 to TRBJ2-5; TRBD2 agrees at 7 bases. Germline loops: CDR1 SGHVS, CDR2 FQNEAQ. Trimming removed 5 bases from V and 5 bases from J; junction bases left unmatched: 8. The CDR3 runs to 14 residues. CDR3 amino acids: CASSTRSSGETQYF. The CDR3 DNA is TGTGCCAGCAGCACCCGGAGTAGCGGGGAGACCCAGTACTTC.

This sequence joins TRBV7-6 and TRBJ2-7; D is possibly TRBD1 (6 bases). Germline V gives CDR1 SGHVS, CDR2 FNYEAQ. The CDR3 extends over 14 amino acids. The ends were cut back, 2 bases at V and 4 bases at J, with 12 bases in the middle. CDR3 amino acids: CASSLQTGTYEQYF. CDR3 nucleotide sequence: TGTGCCAGCAGCTTACAAACAGGGACATACGAGCAGTACTTC.